The present entry profiles one T cell receptor beta chain with its context. Amplifying from RNA transcripts, the study obtained TCR beta CDR3 regions. After a first-round RT-PCR with HTBI primers, a second-round multiplex PCR was run. TCRdb re-analysed the multiplex PCR reads in MiXCR, keeping a single row per CDR3 protein. The data show about 1.1 million distinct CDR3 sequences, with about two fifths seen just once and 11% held by the top ten. These data originate in a study of Graves' ophthalmopathy and Graves' hyperthyroidism. The CDR3 runs 12 residues. Looked up from germline, CDR1 is DFQATT and CDR2 is SNEGSKA (reference sequence). Unmatched junction bases numbered 7, after V lost 7 bases and J lost 4 bases.

This rearrangement joins TRBV20-1 to TRBJ2-7; 7 positions match TRBD2. This TCR was sampled from an adult man with Graves' hyperthyroidism. Sequences were obtained from peripheral blood or thyroid tissue (not recorded which). The chain's CDR3 is CSGGGLTYEQYF. In DNA, the CDR3 is TGCAGTGGGGGGGGACTTACATACGAGCAGTACTTC.